Here is one TCR beta chain with its context. TCRdb's copy holds only in-frame clones and misses some; the assay was immunoSEQ multiplex PCR. The sample has some 76,000 clones, 89% seen once. Germline CDR1 is LGHDT and CDR2 is YNNKEL (reference sequence). J was trimmed by 5 bases and V by 4 bases; bases with no gene match: 8. The CDR3 extends over 16 amino acids. The sample is drawn from a study of control samples from healthy donors and cancer patients. The TCR originated in a woman aged 45-60 years with colorectal cancer. The specimen was PBMCs. The rearrangement joins TRBV3-1 (or the pseudogene TRBV3-2) to TRBJ1-6, with TRBD1 identical over 7 bases. The CDR3 here is CASSPRQGRNNSPLHF. As DNA, the CDR3 is TGTGCCAGCAGCCCCCGACAGGGAAGAAATAATTCACCCCTCCACTTT.